This is a list of T cell receptor beta chains from one sample in a study of OX40 agonist ivuxolimab in advanced cancers. TCRdb keeps only in-frame clones here, not all; method: immunoSEQ multiplex PCR. The sample shows about 60,000 clones, about 85% of them seen only once. The sequenced sample was CD4+ or CD8+ T cells sorted from blood, obtained in a trial of the OX40 agonist ivuxolimab. The receptor set was obtained from an adult with an advanced solid tumor such as melanoma, head and neck, liver or kidney cancer. The CDR3 runs from the conserved cysteine through the conserved F or W. D genes are given only for firm matches. The size field is filled for only some rows; it gives once, few, many or a size class.

V	size	D	J	CDR3	DNA
TRBV19	-	-	TRBJ2-7	CASSSGSGRFYVEQYF	TGTGCCAGTAGTTCGGGATCGGGCAGATTCTACGTGGAGCAGTACTTC
TRBV28	-	-	TRBJ2-3	CASSLGREIDTQYF	TGTGCCAGCAGTTTAGGCAGGGAAATAGATACGCAGTATTTT
TRBV19	-	-	TRBJ2-4	CASSKGHPMLAKNIQYF	TGTGCCAGTAGTAAGGGACACCCTATGTTGGCCAAAAACATTCAGTACTTC
TRBV14	-	-	TRBJ1-1	CASSPTIGRNTEAFF	TGTGCCAGCAGCCCGACGATAGGCCGTAACACTGAAGCTTTCTTT
TRBV28	-	-	TRBJ2-6	CASRVRGAGANVLTF	TGTGCCAGCAGGGTTCGCGGGGCTGGGGCCAACGTCCTGACTTTC
TRBV28	once	TRBD1	TRBJ1-2	CASRPSGQAPSGYTF	TGTGCCAGCAGACCCTCGGGACAGGCCCCGAGTGGCTACACCTTC
TRBV5-1	-	-	TRBJ2-5	CASSPIAGLETQYF	TGCGCCAGCAGCCCGATCGCAGGGCTTGAGACCCAGTACTTC
TRBV6-1	many	-	TRBJ1-5	CASSLVLEGNQPQHF	TGTGCCAGCAGTCTGGTCCTCGAAGGCAATCAGCCCCAGCATTTT
TRBV5-1	-	-	TRBJ2-7	CASSSTYEQYF	TGCGCCAGCAGCTCCACTTACGAGCAGTACTTC
TRBV27	once	TRBD1	TRBJ2-7	CASSVTGLDEQYF	TGTGCCAGCAGTGTGACAGGGCTAGACGAGCAGTACTTC
TRBV6-6	-	TRBD1	TRBJ1-4	CASSGRQGGEKLFF	TGTGCCAGCAGTGGGCGACAGGGTGGGGAAAAACTGTTTTTT
TRBV5-1	-	-	TRBJ2-3	CASSFIGVVSSTDTQYF	TGCGCCAGCAGCTTTATCGGAGTCGTTTCTAGCACAGATACGCAGTATTTT
TRBV6-5	-	TRBD2	TRBJ2-7	CASNKSSGTGEQYF	TGTGCCAGCAATAAGTCAAGCGGGACCGGCGAGCAGTACTTC
TRBV28	-	-	TRBJ1-5	CASSFSRQGNQPQHF	TGTGCCAGCAGTTTTTCACGGCAGGGAAATCAGCCCCAGCATTTT
TRBV4-1	-	-	TRBJ2-1	CASSQAGGYEQFF	TGCGCCAGCAGCCAAGCAGGGGGGTATGAGCAGTTCTTC
TRBV19	-	-	TRBJ2-2	CASSPTGNTGELFF	TGTGCCAGTAGTCCCACAGGGAACACCGGGGAGCTGTTTTTT